This T cell receptor beta chain was identified during a study of OX40 agonist ivuxolimab in advanced cancers. Across the study: Patients assigned to dose escalation were diagnosed with hepatocellular carcinoma, melanoma, renal cell or head and neck cancer. Study conclusions and caveats: People who partly responded at 0.1-3.0 mg/kg had some of the least clonal expansion seen.

Details on this clone: Its antigen is unidentified.

CDR3 length: 14 amino acids. V lost 1 base and J 2 bases, leaving 8 bases between the germline ends. Per germline, CDR1 MDHEN and CDR2 SYDVKM. Sequenced by immunoSEQ multiplex PCR; TCRdb stores in-frame clones only, minus some. The sample shows around 94,000 clones, under 95% of them seen only once. The sequence was obtained from an adult with an advanced solid tumor such as melanoma, head and neck, liver or kidney cancer. Sequenced here: CD4+ or CD8+ T cells sorted from blood, sampled in a trial of the OX40 agonist ivuxolimab. The chain couples TRBV28 to TRBJ2-5, with D possibly matching TRBD1 (6 bases). This CDR3 reads CASSLLQGQETQYF. The CDR3 nucleotides are TGTGCCAGCAGTTTATTACAGGGACAAGAGACCCAGTACTTC. The full variable domain, its missing parts supplied by reference TRBV28 and TRBJ2-5, is DVKVTQSSRYLVKRTGEKVFLECVQDMDHENMFWYRQDPGLGLRLIYFSYDVKMKEKGDIPEGYSVSREKKERFSLILESASTNQTSMYLCASSLLQGQETQYFGPGTRLLVL.